This T cell receptor beta chain stems from a study of CD8 T cells in ankylosing spondylitis. Quantitative 5'-RACE with molecular barcodes was used to make the TCR beta libraries. TCRdb analysed the 5' RACE reads with MiXCR anew, one entry per CDR3 protein. The sample lists under 170,000 distinct CDR3 sequences, under 55% seen once, with 13% to 15% in the top ten. This clonotype turned up a few times. The antigen remains undetermined. Study conclusions and caveats: Earlier reports found some motif variants in synovial fluid and blood in reactive arthritis. Disease-linked clones bore a CD8+ phenotype and were relatively rare in peripheral blood. Ankylosing spondylitis blood appeared to carry a characteristic TCR beta motif of roughly eight highly homologous variants.

CDR3 length equals 17 residues. Germline V gene sequence: CDR1 MDHEN, CDR2 SYDVKM. Trimming removed 4 bases from V and 0 bases from J; junction bases left unmatched: 8. The chain employs TRBV28 and TRBJ1-4, with TRBD1 identical over 7 bases. This receptor was obtained from a male donor with ankylosing spondylitis. The specimen sequenced was synovial fluid, either unsorted or a sorted T cell fraction (not recorded which). The CDR3 sequence: CASSYLRQGATNEKLFF. The CDR3 nucleotides are TGTGCCAGCAGTTACCTCAGACAGGGCGCAACTAATGAAAAACTGTTTTTT.